A single sample gave rise to the 13 T cell receptor beta chains below, sequenced in a study of blood T cell repertoires in COVID-19. TCRdb's table, derived via immunoSEQ multiplex PCR, lists solely in-frame clones and lacks some. The sample lists about 200,000 clones, about 88% occurring once. The specimen sequenced was peripheral blood. These receptors were collected from a woman at least 80 years old with acute or convalescent COVID-19.

The V and J genes are TRBV5-1 and TRBJ2-7, with a tentative D call TRBD1 (5 bases). Germline V gives CDR1 SGHRS, CDR2 YFSETQ. The CDR3 is 14 amino acids. V was shortened by 2 bases and J by 2 bases, with 11 bases between the two germline ends. The CDR3 is CASSLQGVTYEQYF. Here the CDR3 DNA reads TGCGCCAGCAGCTTACAAGGGGTCACCTACGAGCAGTACTTC.

This clone was detected a few times. The chain joins TRBV7-3 to TRBJ1-1; D not certain. Germline V CDR1 and CDR2: SGHTA, FQGTGA. The CDR3 totals 13 residues. V was trimmed by 6 bases and J by 3 bases, leaving 11 bases between them. This CDR3 is CASSLQRDTEAFF. CDR3 DNA: TGTGCCAGCAGTCTACAACGGGACACTGAAGCTTTCTTT.

This chain joins TRBV6-1 and TRBJ1-5, with 9 bases matching TRBD1. Germline CDR1 MNHNS, CDR2 SASEGT. CDR3 length: 18 residues. With V trimmed by 1 base and J by 0 bases, 7 bases remained unmatched. The CDR3 DNA follows: TGTGCCAGCAGTGAAGAGACAGGGGGAGGGTATAGCAATCAGCCCCAGCATTTT. Encoded protein: CASSEETGGGYSNQPQHF.

This clone was detected a few times. The chain couples TRBV5-1 to TRBJ2-7; 7 bases match TRBD2. Germline V CDR1 and CDR2: SGHRS, YFSETQ. The ends lost 3 bases at V and 6 bases at J; junction bases unmatched: 9. The CDR3 extends over 14 amino acids. In nucleotides, the CDR3 is TGCGCCAGCAGCTGGACTAGTGGCAATGTCGAGCAGTACTTC. It yields the protein CASSWTSGNVEQYF.

In this sample, this clone turned up a few times. The chain is built from TRBV30 and TRBJ1-6; D ambiguous. Germline loops: CDR1 GTSNPN, CDR2 SVGIG (reference sequence). This CDR3 has 17 amino acids. Trimming took 0 bases from V and 4 from J, leaving 16 bases between them. CDR3 sequence (DNA): TGTGCCTGGAGTGTATATAGTATACCTCCTTATAATTCACCCCTCCACTTT. Its translation: CAWSVYSIPPYNSPLHF.

The gene calls are TRBV7-8 and TRBJ1-5, with 7 bases identical to TRBD1. The CDR3 is 17 amino acids. With 5 bases clipped from V and 1 base from J, the junction kept 11 bases outside the gene matches. The germline V gene encodes CDR1 SGHVS and CDR2 FQNEAQ. DNA for the CDR3: TGTGCCAGCAGCCCGCGACAGGGTGGGTTGAGCAATCAGCCCCAGCATTTT. Protein sequence: CASSPRQGGLSNQPQHF.

This clone was counted a few times. This rearrangement joins TRBV5-1 to TRBJ2-3, with 9 bases lining up with TRBD1. The CDR3 loop spans 15 amino acids. The V gene's germline CDR1 is SGHRS and CDR2 YFSETQ. Trimming took 7 bases from V and 2 from J; bases not matched to a gene: 8. In DNA, the CDR3 is TGCGCCAGCGAGAAAGGACAGGGGTTCACAGATACGCAGTATTTT. Protein: CASEKGQGFTDTQYF.

This clone appeared a few times. The chain joins TRBV5-5 to TRBJ1-4; D might be TRBD1 (5 bases). Trimming cost V 3 bases and J 8 bases, with 14 bases left between them. The CDR3 sequence is 14 residues long. Germline V gene sequence: CDR1 SGHKS, CDR2 YYEKEE (reference sequence). CDR3 bases: TGTGCCAGCAGCTCCCAGGGTAATGGGGAAAAACTGTTTTTT. It is translated as CASSSQGNGEKLFF.

The gene calls are TRBV28 and TRBJ1-1; D gene unclear. The CDR3 has 15 amino acids. Trimming took off 5 bases at V and 1 base at J, with 14 bases between the two ends. CDR1 is MDHEN and CDR2 is SYDVKM in the germline V gene. In DNA, the CDR3 is TGTGCCAGCAGTCCGCGGCATCTAAGGAACACTGAAGCTTTCTTT. Protein product: CASSPRHLRNTEAFF.

CDR3 sequence: CAISVDSSYEQYF. CDR3 in DNA: TGTGCCATCAGCGTGGACAGCAGCTACGAGCAGTACTTC. The rearrangement joins TRBV10-3 to TRBJ2-7, with D possibly TRBD1 on 6 matching bases. The V end was cut by 6 bases, the J end by 3 bases, with 12 bases between. The CDR3 loop spans 13 amino acids. Germline CDR1 and CDR2: ENHRY and SYGVKD.

The genes are TRBV30 and TRBJ2-3; D remains unclear. Deletions cut 6 bases from V and 13 bases from J, with 20 bases between. Germline CDR1 is GTSNPN and CDR2 is SVGIG (reference sequence). This CDR3 spans 12 amino acids. CDR3 amino acids: CACIAPDLRKYF. The DNA for the CDR3 is TGTGCCTGCATCGCCCCCGACCTCAGGAAGTATTTT.

This rearrangement joins TRBV6-2 or TRBV6-3 to TRBJ1-6; 7 positions agree with TRBD1. The V segment lost 6 bases and the J segment 17 bases; nucleotides outside the gene matches: 19. The germline gives CDR1 MNHEY, CDR2 SVGEGT. This CDR3 is 15 amino acids long. CDR3 nucleotide sequence: TGTGCCAGCAGCCACCCGGGACAGTCAACTAAGGAGGTCCACTTT. Its translation: CASSHPGQSTKEVHF.

This chain uses TRBV7-9 with TRBJ2-2; 7 bases align to TRBD2. CDR1 SEHNR and CDR2 FQNEAQ come from the germline V gene (reference sequence). The CDR3 totals 16 residues. Trimming at V came to 0 bases and at J to 1 base, leaving 2 bases not matched to a gene. The CDR3 is CASSLAAGVNTGELFF. The CDR3 DNA is TGTGCCAGCAGCTTAGCGGCGGGAGTGAACACCGGGGAGCTGTTTTTT.